A single sample is the source of the 5 T cell receptor beta chains below, sequenced in a study of blood T cell repertoires in COVID-19. Sequenced by immunoSEQ multiplex PCR; TCRdb stores in-frame clones only, minus some. Seen here are around 260,000 clones, around 87% observed once, and the top ten hold less than 3%. Sequencing was done on a sample of peripheral blood. The receptors were gathered from a woman aged 45-65 years with acute or convalescent COVID-19.

The V call is TRBV21-1, the J call TRBJ1-5; the table's D gene call, TRBD1, was not cross checked with the DNA. TRBV21-1 is tagged as a pseudogene. This CDR3 comprises 15 residues. In nucleotides, the CDR3 is TGTGCCAGCCGACCTCCACAGGCTCATCATCAGCCCCAGCATTTT. Translating gives CASRPPQAHHQPQHF.

The table lists this clone with a few counts. This chain links TRBV6-5 with TRBJ1-6; the match to TRBD1 covers 9 bases. Germline V gene sequence: CDR1 MNHEY, CDR2 SVGAGI. V was pared by 6 bases and J by 9 bases, with 9 bases of the junction left unmatched. This CDR3 is 15 amino acids long. The CDR3 DNA follows: TGTGCCAGCAGGGGGACAGGGTCGTTCGCTTCACCCCTCCACTTT. It is translated as CASRGTGSFASPLHF.

The chain uses TRBV18 and TRBJ1-4, with 8 bases fitting TRBD1. V was clipped by 3 bases and J by 8 bases; unmatched bases: 5. The CDR3 sequence is 14 residues long. The germline V gene has CDR1 KGHSH and CDR2 LQKENI. CDR3 sequence reads: CASSPGQAGEKLFF. CDR3 DNA: TGTGCCAGCTCACCGGGACAGGCAGGCGAAAAACTGTTTTTT.

This clone has just one count. As DNA, the CDR3 is TGCGCCAGCAGTCAATCGAGGCAGGGAAGCACAGATACGCAGTATTTT. Residues: CASSQSRQGSTDTQYF. The chain links TRBV23-1 to TRBJ2-3, with D perhaps TRBD1 (5 bases). TRBV23-1 falls under the ORF class, with uncertain function. CDR3 size: 16 residues. Trimming left V 0 bases short and J 0 bases short, with 10 bases between.

The V call is TRBV10-1, the J call TRBJ2-7; 8 bases line up with TRBD2. V was clipped by 11 bases and J by 0 bases; unmatched bases: 15. The CDR3 contains 16 residues. Germline V gene data show CDR1 as WNHNN and CDR2 as SYGVQD (reference sequence). In nucleotides, the CDR3 is TGCGCCGCCTCGGGCGGCGGGAGGAGGAGCTCCTACGAGCAGTACTTC. Protein product: CAASGGGRRSSYEQYF.